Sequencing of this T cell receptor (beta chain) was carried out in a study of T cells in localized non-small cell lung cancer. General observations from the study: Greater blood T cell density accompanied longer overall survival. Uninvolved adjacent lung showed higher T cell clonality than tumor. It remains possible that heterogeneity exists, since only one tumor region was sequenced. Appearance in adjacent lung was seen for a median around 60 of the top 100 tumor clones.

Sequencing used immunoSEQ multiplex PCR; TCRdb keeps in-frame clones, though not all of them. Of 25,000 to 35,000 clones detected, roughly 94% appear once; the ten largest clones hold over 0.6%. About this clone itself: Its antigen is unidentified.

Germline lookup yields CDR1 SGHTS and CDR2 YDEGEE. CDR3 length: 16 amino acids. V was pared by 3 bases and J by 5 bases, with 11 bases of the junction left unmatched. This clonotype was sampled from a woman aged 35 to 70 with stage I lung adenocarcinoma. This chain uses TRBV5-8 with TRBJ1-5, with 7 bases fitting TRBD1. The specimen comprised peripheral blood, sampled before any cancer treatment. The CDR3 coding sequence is TGTGCCAGCAGCTCGTCTCCGGGACAGCACCATCAGCCCCAGCATTTT. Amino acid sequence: CASSSSPGQHHQPQHF.